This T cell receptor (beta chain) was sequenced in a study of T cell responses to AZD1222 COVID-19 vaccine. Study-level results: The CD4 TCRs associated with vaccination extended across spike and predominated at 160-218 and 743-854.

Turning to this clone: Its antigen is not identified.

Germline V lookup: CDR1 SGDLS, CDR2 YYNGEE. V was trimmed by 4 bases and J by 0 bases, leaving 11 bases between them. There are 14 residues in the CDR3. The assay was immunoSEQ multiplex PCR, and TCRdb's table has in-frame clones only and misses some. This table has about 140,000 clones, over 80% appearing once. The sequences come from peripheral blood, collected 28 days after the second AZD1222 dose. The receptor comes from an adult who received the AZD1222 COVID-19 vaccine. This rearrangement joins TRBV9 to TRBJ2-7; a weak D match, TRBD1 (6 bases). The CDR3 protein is CASSPRGNSYEQYF. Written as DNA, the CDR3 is TGTGCCAGCAGCCCGAGGGGGAACTCCTACGAGCAGTACTTC.